This T cell receptor beta chain is drawn from a study of blood T cell repertoires in COVID-19. Study-wide context: Nucleic acid was either cDNA or gDNA, and it came from T cells, B-cell-depleted T cells, or PBMCs.

Participants, about 18 to 90 years old, spanned around 25 US areas. Germline trimming cut 3 bases from V and 1 base from J; bases unmatched to any gene: 7. The CDR3 has 16 amino acids. Germline loops: CDR1 LNHDA, CDR2 SQIVND (reference sequence). The protocol was immunoSEQ multiplex PCR, while the TCRdb copy is restricted to in-frame clones and leaves out a portion. The data contain about 300,000 clones, around 87% of them singletons. The chain recombines TRBV19 with TRBJ2-3; 7 nucleotides line up with TRBD2. The sample taken for sequencing was PBMCs or T cells enriched from blood (not recorded which). This TCR was recovered from a woman younger than 30 with acute COVID-19. CDR3 amino acids: CASSITPGGGTDTQYF. In DNA, the CDR3 is TGTGCCAGTAGTATCACACCGGGGGGAGGCACAGATACGCAGTATTTT.